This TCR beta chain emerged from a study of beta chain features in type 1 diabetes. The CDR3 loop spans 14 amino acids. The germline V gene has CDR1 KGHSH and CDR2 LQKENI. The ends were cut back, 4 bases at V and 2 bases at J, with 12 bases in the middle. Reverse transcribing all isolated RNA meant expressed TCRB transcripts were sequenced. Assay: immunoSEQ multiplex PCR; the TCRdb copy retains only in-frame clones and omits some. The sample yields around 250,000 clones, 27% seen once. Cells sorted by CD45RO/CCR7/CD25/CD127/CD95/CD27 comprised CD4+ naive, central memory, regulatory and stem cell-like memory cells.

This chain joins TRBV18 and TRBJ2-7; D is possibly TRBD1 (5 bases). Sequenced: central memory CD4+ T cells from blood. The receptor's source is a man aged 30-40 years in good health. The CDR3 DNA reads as TGTGCCAGCTCACGAACGGACAACCCCTACGAGCAGTACTTC. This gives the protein CASSRTDNPYEQYF.